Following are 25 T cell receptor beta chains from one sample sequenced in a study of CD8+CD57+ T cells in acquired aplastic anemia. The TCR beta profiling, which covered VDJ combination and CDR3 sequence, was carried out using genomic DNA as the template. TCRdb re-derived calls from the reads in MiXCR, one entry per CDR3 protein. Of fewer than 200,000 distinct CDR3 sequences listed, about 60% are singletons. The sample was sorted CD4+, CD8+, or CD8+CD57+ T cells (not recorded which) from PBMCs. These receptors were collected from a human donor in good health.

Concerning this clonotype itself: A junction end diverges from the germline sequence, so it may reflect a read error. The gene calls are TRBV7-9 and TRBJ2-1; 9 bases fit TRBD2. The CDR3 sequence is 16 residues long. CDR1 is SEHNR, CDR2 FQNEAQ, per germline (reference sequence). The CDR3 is CASSLPVAGVGNEQFF. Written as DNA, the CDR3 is TGCGCCAGCAGCTTGCCGGTAGCGGGAGTGGGCAATGAGCAGTTCTTC.

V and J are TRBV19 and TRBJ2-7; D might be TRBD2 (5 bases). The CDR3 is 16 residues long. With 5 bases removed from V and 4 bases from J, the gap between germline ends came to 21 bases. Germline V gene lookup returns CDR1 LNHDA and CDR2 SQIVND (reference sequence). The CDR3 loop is CASSSTRRLAYYEQYF. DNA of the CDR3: TGTGCCAGTAGTTCCACCCGGAGGTTGGCCTATTACGAGCAGTACTTC.

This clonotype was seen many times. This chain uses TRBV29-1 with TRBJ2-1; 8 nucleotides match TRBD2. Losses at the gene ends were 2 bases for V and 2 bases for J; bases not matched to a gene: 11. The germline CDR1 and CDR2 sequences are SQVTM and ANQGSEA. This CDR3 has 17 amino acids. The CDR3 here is CSVESLEAGDTYNEQFF. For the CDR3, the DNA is TGCAGCGTTGAAAGTCTTGAAGCGGGAGACACCTACAATGAGCAGTTCTTC.

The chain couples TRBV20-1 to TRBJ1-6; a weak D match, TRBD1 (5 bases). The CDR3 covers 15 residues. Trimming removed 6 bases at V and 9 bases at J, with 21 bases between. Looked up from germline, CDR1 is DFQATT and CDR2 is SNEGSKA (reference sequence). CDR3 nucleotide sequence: TGCAGTGCCAACCCAACTGGGGAAGGGGCTTCACCCCTCCACTTT. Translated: CSANPTGEGASPLHF.

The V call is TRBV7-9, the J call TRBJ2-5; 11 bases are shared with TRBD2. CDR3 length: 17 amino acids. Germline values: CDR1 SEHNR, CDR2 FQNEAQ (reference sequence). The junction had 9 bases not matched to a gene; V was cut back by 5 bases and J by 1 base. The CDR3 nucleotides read TGTGCCAGCAGCCCCCCCGGGACTAGCGGTCCCCAAGAGACCCAGTACTTC. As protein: CASSPPGTSGPQETQYF.

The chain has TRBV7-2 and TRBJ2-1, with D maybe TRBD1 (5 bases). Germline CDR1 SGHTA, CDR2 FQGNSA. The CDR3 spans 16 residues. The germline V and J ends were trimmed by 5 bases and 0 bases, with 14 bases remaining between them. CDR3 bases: TGTGCCAGCAGCGCACAGGCGCCGAGCTCCTACAATGAGCAGTTCTTC. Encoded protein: CASSAQAPSSYNEQFF.

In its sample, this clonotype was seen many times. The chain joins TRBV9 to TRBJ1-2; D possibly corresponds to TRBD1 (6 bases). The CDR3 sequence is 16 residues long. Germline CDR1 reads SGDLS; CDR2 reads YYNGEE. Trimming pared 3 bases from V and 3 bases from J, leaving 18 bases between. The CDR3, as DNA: TGTGCCAGCAGCGCTTACGACCACTCAGGGGACTATGGCTACACCTTC. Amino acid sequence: CASSAYDHSGDYGYTF.

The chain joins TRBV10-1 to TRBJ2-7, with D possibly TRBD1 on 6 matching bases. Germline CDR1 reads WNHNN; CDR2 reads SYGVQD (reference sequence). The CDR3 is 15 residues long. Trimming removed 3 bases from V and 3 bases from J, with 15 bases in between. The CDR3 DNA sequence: TGCGCCAGCAGTGATCTCCGGGACACGAGCTACGAGCAGTACTTC. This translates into CASSDLRDTSYEQYF.

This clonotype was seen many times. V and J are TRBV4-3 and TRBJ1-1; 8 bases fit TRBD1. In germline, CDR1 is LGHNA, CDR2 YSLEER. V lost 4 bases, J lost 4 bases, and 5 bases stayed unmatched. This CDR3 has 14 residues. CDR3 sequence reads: CASSPETGGTEAFF. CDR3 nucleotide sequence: TGCGCCAGCAGCCCAGAAACAGGGGGCACTGAAGCTTTCTTT.

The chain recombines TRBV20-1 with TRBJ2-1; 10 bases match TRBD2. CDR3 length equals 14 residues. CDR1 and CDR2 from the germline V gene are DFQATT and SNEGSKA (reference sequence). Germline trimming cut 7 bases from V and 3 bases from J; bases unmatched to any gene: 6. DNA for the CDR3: TGCAGTGTGGGACTAGCGCCACTCTACAATGAGCAGTTCTTC. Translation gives CSVGLAPLYNEQFF.

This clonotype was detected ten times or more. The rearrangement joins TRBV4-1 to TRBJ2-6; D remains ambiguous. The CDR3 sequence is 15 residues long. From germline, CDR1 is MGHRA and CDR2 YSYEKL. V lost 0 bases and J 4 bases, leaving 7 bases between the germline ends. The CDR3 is CASSQDRGGANVLTF. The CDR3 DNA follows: TGCGCCAGCAGCCAAGATAGAGGAGGGGCCAACGTCCTGACTTTC.

CDR3 sequence: CATAPGTGGGEKLFF. The DNA of the CDR3 is TGTGCCACCGCTCCCGGGACAGGGGGAGGTGAAAAACTGTTTTTT. The chain uses TRBV24-1 and TRBJ1-4; TRBD1 matches at 11 bases. The CDR3 loop spans 15 amino acids. Per the germline V gene, CDR1 is KGHDR and CDR2 is SFDVKD. V shed 9 bases, J shed 7 bases, and the junction held 9 bases outside the gene matches.

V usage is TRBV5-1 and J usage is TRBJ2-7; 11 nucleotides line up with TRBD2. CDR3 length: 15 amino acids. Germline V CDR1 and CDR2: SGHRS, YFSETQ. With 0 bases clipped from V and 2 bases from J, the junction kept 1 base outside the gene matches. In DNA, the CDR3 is TGCGCCAGCAGCTTGGAACTAGCGGGGGCCTACGAGCAGTACTTC. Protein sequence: CASSLELAGAYEQYF.

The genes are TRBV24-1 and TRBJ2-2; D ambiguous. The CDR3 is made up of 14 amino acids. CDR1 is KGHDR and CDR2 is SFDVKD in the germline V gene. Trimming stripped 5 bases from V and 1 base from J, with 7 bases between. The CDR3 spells CATSGPLNTGELFF. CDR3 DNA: TGTGCCACCAGTGGCCCGCTGAACACCGGGGAGCTGTTTTTT.

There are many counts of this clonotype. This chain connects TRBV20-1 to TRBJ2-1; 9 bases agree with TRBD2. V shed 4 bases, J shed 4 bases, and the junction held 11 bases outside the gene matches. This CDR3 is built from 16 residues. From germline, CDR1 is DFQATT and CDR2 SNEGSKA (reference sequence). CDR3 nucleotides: TGCAGTGCTACCACCCCGGGTCTAGCGGGATACAATGAGCAGTTCTTC. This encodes CSATTPGLAGYNEQFF.

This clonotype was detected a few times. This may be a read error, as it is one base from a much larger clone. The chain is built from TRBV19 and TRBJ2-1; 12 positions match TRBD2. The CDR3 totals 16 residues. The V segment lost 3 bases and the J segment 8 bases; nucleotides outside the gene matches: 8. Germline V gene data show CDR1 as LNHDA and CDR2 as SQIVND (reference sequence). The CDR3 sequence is CASSIRSSGGGDEQFF. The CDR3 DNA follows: TGTGCCAGTAGTATTCGTTCTAGCGGGGGGGGAGATGAGCAGTTCTTC.

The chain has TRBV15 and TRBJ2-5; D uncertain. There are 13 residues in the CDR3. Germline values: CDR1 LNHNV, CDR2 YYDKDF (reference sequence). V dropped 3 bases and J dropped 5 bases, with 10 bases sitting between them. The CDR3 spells CATSSFSGETQYF. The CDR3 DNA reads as TGTGCCACCAGCAGCTTTTCCGGGGAGACCCAGTACTTC.

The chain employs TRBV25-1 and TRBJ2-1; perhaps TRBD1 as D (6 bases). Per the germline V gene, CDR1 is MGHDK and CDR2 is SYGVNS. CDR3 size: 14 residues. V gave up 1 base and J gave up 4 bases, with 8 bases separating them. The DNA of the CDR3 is TGTGCCAGCAGTGAATTAAGGGGGTACAATGAGCAGTTCTTC. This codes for CASSELRGYNEQFF.

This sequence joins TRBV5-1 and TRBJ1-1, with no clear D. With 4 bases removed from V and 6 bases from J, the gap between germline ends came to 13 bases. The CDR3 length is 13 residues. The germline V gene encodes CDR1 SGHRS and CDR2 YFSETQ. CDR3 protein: CASSTQLGAEAFF. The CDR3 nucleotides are TGCGCCAGCAGCACCCAGCTCGGGGCTGAAGCTTTCTTT.

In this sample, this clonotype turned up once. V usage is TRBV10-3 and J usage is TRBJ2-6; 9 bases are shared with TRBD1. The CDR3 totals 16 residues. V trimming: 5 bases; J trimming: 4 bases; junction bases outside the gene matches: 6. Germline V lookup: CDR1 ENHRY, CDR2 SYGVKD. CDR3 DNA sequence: TGTGCCATCAGTAAACAGGGGGCGGAAGGGGCCAACGTCCTGACTTTC. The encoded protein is CAISKQGAEGANVLTF.

In DNA form, the CDR3 reads TGTGCCAGCAGCTTTGATTCGAGGGACAAACTGTTTTTT. Residues: CASSFDSRDKLFF. The V call is TRBV7-9, the J call TRBJ1-4, with D maybe TRBD1 (5 bases). The germline gives CDR1 SEHNR, CDR2 FQNEAQ (reference sequence). V lost 3 bases to trimming and J lost 11 bases, with 13 bases between them. The CDR3 spans 13 residues.

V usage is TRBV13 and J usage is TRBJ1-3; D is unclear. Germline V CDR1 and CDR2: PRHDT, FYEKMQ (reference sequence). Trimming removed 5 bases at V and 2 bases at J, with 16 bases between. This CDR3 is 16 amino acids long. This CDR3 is CASSPGGEGTGNTIYF. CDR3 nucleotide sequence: TGTGCCAGCAGCCCAGGTGGGGAAGGCACTGGAAACACCATATATTTT.

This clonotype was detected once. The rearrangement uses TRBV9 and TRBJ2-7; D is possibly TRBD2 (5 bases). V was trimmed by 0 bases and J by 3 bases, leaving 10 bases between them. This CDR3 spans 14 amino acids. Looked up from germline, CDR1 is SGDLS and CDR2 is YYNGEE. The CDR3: CASSVGPGIYEQYF. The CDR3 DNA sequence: TGTGCCAGCAGCGTAGGGCCGGGGATCTACGAGCAGTACTTC.

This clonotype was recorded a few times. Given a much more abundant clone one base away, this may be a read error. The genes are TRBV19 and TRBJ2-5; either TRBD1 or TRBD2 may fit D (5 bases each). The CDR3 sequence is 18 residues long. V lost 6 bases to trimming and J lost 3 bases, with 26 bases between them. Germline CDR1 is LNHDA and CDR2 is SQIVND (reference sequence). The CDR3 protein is CASRPGASTRGWEETQYF. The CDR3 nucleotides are TGTGCCAGTAGGCCTGGGGCTAGCACAAGAGGATGGGAAGAGACCCAGTACTTC.

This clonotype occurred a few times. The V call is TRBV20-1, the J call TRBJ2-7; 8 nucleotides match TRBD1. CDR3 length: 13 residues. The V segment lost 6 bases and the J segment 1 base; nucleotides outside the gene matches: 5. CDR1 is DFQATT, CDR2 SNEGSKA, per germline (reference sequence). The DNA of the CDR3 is TGCAGTGCGACATGGACAGGGTCCTACGAGCAGTACTTC. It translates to CSATWTGSYEQYF.